The clone carrying this TCR beta chain was seen more than once but under ten times. The data were obtained in a study of patients and donors after allogeneic stem cell transplantation. TCRdb re-called the RT-PCR reads through MiXCR, storing one row per CDR3 protein. The sample shows 400,000 to 450,000 distinct CDR3 sequences, approximately 16% of them seen only once. Germline CDR1 reads MNHEY; CDR2 reads SMNVEV (reference sequence). Losses at the gene ends were 6 bases for V and 5 bases for J; bases not matched to a gene: 11. The CDR3 extends over 15 amino acids. Material: blood, either unsorted or a sorted T cell fraction (not recorded which). The chain links TRBV27 to TRBJ2-7; TRBD2 agrees at 9 bases. This receptor was identified in a human donor who was either an allogeneic HSCT recipient or a stem cell or donor lymphocyte infusion donor (not recorded which). It is not recorded whose cells these are; they may come from a transplant donor. CDR3: CASSSKLAGKNEQYF. CDR3 nucleotides: TGTGCCAGCAGCTCCAAGCTAGCGGGAAAAAACGAGCAGTACTTC.